A single sample gave rise to the 5 T cell receptor beta chains below, sequenced in a study of CD8+CD57+ T cells in acquired aplastic anemia. Genomic DNA constituted the template upon which TCR beta VDJ and CDR3 profiling was performed. TCRdb passed the reads through MiXCR, listing each CDR3 protein once. The top ten hold nearly 0.85% of the sample, which has roughly 500,000 distinct CDR3 sequences, around 30% seen once. An expansion of CD8+CD57+ cells by flow cytometry had been shown in patients chosen for sequencing. Sequenced sample: sorted CD4+, CD8+, or CD8+CD57+ T cells (not recorded which) from PBMCs. The source is a human donor with aplastic anemia.

Notes on this clonotype: An end of the junction differs from the germline gene, which may be a read error. The chain couples TRBV20-1 to TRBJ2-7, with D unresolved. Looked up from germline, CDR1 is DFQATT and CDR2 is SNEGSKA (reference sequence). The CDR3 runs 11 residues. As DNA, the CDR3 is TGCAGTGTTGGCGGCGCCTACGAGCGGTACTTC. It codes for CSVGGAYERYF.

A note on this clonotype: The junction and the germline gene differ at one end; a read error may be behind it. This sequence joins TRBV15 and TRBJ2-5, with D tentatively TRBD2 (7 bases). Germline CDR1 and CDR2: LNHNV and YYDKDF (reference sequence). The CDR3 has 14 residues. CDR3 sequence: CATSEGGYQETQYF. The CDR3 DNA reads as TGTGCCACCAGCGAGGGGGGGTACCAAGAGACCCAGTACTTT.

The CDR3 sequence: CASSYSDTGGQPQHF. CDR3 sequence (DNA): TGTGCCAGCAGTTACTCGGACACAGGGGGGCAGCCCCAGCATTTT. This chain uses TRBV2 with TRBJ1-5, with 8 bases fitting TRBD1. Trimming at V came to 5 bases and at J to 7 bases, leaving 10 bases not matched to a gene. Per germline, CDR1 SNHLY and CDR2 FYNNEI. The CDR3 sequence is 15 residues long.

The CDR3 loop is CSARDRRQGDPYEQYF. DNA of the CDR3: TGCAGTGCTAGAGATCGAAGACAGGGAGACCCCTACGAGCAGTACTTC. V and J are TRBV20-1 and TRBJ2-7, with 7 bases aligning to TRBD1. V was clipped by 0 bases and J by 2 bases; unmatched bases: 10. The CDR3 covers 16 residues. Per germline, CDR1 DFQATT and CDR2 SNEGSKA (reference sequence).

This clonotype was detected a few times. The chain uses TRBV19 and TRBJ1-2, with a possible D match to TRBD1 (5 bases). From germline, CDR1 is LNHDA and CDR2 SQIVND (reference sequence). The V end was cut by 4 bases, the J end by 7 bases, with 10 bases between. The CDR3 runs 12 residues. CDR3: CASSSDSSGYTF. The CDR3 DNA reads TGTGCCAGTAGTAGTGACAGCTCTGGCTACACCTTC.